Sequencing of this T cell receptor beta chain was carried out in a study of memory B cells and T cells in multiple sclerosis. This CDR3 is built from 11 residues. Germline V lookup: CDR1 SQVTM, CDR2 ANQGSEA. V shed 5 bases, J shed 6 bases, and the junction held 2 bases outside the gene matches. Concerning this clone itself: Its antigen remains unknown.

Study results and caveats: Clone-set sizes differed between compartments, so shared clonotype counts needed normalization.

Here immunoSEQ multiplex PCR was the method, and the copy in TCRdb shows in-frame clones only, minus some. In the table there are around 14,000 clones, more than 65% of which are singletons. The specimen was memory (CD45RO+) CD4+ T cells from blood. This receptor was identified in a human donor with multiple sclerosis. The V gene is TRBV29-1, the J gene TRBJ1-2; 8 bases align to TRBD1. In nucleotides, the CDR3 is TGCAGCGTTTCAGGGGGCGATGGCTACACCTTC. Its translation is CSVSGGDGYTF.